The clone carrying this T cell receptor beta chain has only a few counts. This specimen comes from a study of T-cell reconstitution after alpha-beta-depleted transplantation in children. This CDR3 has 13 amino acids. Germline assignment: CDR1 MDHEN and CDR2 SYDVKM. V lost 7 bases and J lost 0, with 10 bases in between. The authors prepared the TCRbeta library with unique molecular identifiers. Via MiXCR, TCRdb re-called the PCR reads, giving one row per CDR3 protein. Of a few hundred thousand distinct CDR3 sequences in the sample, around 10% were seen once. The chain carries TRBV28 and TRBJ2-7; possible D gene TRBD2, 6 bases. This receptor was identified in a human donor who donated a stem cell graft to a child with acute lymphoblastic leukemia. Source: PBMCs from the stem cell graft donor, taken from the stem cell graft. The CDR3 DNA sequence: TGTGCCAGCACCCCGGGACTCTCCTACGAGCAGTACTTC. It codes for CASTPGLSYEQYF.